This TCR beta chain was captured in a study of Graves' ophthalmopathy and Graves' hyperthyroidism. Study-level points and caveats: With just over 70% sensitivity and approximately 72% specificity, the model predicted ophthalmopathy progression. A model of 13 signatures distinguished ophthalmopathy from stable hyperthyroidism at 87.88% sensitivity and roughly 82% specificity.

Amplifying from RNA transcripts, the study obtained TCR beta CDR3 regions. A first-round RT-PCR used HTBI primers, followed by a second-round multiplex PCR. TCRdb used MiXCR to reprocess the multiplex PCR reads, holding one entry per CDR3 protein. The data show a few hundred thousand distinct CDR3 sequences, approximately 20% seen once. Germline-derived CDR1 and CDR2 are SGHAT and FQNNGV. This CDR3 contains 16 residues. Ophthalmopathy donors showed moderate-to-severe activity, CAS ≥3, NOSPECS ≥4 and a duration under 3 months. Details on this clonotype: What it binds is unknown. Since a much larger clone is just one base distant, this may be a read error.

This chain connects TRBV11-2 to TRBJ1-3; D might be TRBD1 (5 bases). What was sequenced was peripheral blood. The origin of this receptor is a woman between 18 and 29 years old with Graves' ophthalmopathy. The CDR3 sequence is CVSSFGPGRFGNTIYF. The CDR3 region has the DNA TGTGTCAGCAGCTTTGGGCCAGGGAGATTTGGAAACACCATATATTTT.